This T cell receptor beta chain was profiled in a study of molecular identifiers for immune sequencing clone quantification. Study-level points and caveats: Clones that had above 20 RNA copies took up over 97% of effector molecules but under 1% in naive cells. Highly expanded clone sizes could be underestimated by identical TCR molecules sharing a barcode.

The CDR3 spans 15 residues. The V gene's germline CDR1 is LGHNA and CDR2 YSLEER. The ends lost 0 bases at V and 3 bases at J; junction bases unmatched: 5. TCR libraries were built in bulk with a published protocol and specific TCR primers. TCRdb called the PCR reads again in MiXCR, with one record for every CDR3 protein. The sample includes hundreds of thousands of distinct CDR3 sequences, just under 20% seen only once; the top ten take roughly 0.83%. Comments on this clonotype: What it binds is unknown. A much larger clone differs from this one at a single base, so this may be a read error.

Sample: naive CD8+ T cells from blood, with Jurkat cell RNA spiked in. Sample subset: FACS-sorted CD8+CD4-CCR7+CD45RA+ naive T cells. The source of this sequence is a human donor in good health. Some libraries in this study had Jurkat cell RNA spiked in. The J gene is TRBJ2-7, the V gene TRBV4-3, with TRBD1 matching over 7 bases. The CDR3 sequence: CASSQDRGTDYEQYF. The CDR3 DNA is TGCGCCAGCAGCCAAGATCGTGGGACAGACTACGAGCAGTACTTC.